These T cell receptor beta chains were read from a single sample in a study of T cell changes during pregnancy in multiple sclerosis. Clones were read by immunoSEQ multiplex PCR, and TCRdb kept only the in-frame ones, dropping some. The sample holds around 100,000 clones; about 90% are singletons and the top ten take 0.8% to 1%. The sample was peripheral blood, taken after pregnancy. These receptors came from a female donor with multiple sclerosis, enrolled in a pregnancy study. The CDR3 runs from the conserved cysteine through the conserved F or W. Each record gives: CDR3 length, V gene, D gene, J gene, clone size, CDR3 protein, CDR3 DNA. The D gene is left open where the match is weak. Expanded clones get a size class; other rows say once, few or many, or leave the size out.

15	TRBV18	TRBD1	TRBJ2-7	NA	CASSPPGQGRGEQYF	TGTGCCAGCTCACCACCCGGACAGGGTAGAGGCGAGCAGTACTTC
13	TRBV11-2	NA	TRBJ2-7	NA	CASGWAPFGEQYF	TGTGCCAGCGGATGGGCGCCTTTCGGCGAGCAGTACTTC
18	TRBV19	TRBD2	TRBJ2-7	NA	CASSPKALAGPLAYEQYF	TGTGCCAGTAGTCCCAAGGCACTAGCGGGACCTCTTGCCTACGAGCAGTACTTC
15	TRBV7-7	TRBD1	TRBJ2-2	NA	CASSLEDRGTGELFF	TGTGCCAGCAGCTTAGAGGACAGGGGGACCGGGGAGCTGTTTTTT
14	TRBV27	NA	TRBJ2-2	NA	CASSLGLNTGELFF	TGTGCCAGCAGTTTAGGGCTGAACACCGGGGAGCTGTTTTTT
15	TRBV19	TRBD1	TRBJ1-6	NA	CASSRDRGRSSPLHF	TGTGCCAGTAGCAGGGACAGGGGGCGCAGTTCACCCCTCCACTTT
17	TRBV4-1	TRBD1	TRBJ2-1	NA	CASSPVLGTGIYNEQFF	TGCGCCAGCAGCCCCGTCCTAGGGACAGGGATCTACAATGAGCAGTTCTTC
14	TRBV28	NA	TRBJ2-7	NA	CASSLPHREYEQYF	TGTGCCAGCAGTTTACCCCACAGGGAGTACGAGCAGTACTTC
14	TRBV6-5	NA	TRBJ1-4	NA	CASSRLDLGEKLFF	TGTGCCAGCAGCCGTCTTGATCTAGGAGAAAAACTGTTTTTT
17	TRBV5-1	NA	TRBJ2-5	NA	CASSPFSSTGGQETQYF	TGCGCCAGCAGCCCGTTCTCCTCGACAGGCGGACAAGAGACCCAGTACTTC
13	TRBV18	NA	TRBJ2-1	NA	CASSPILADEQFF	TGTGCCAGCTCTCCGATCCTGGCTGATGAGCAGTTCTTC
18	TRBV7-9	NA	TRBJ2-6	few	CASSFGTGIRPGANVLTF	TGTGCCAGCAGCTTCGGCACAGGGATAAGACCTGGGGCCAACGTCCTGACTTTC
14	TRBV4-2	TRBD1	TRBJ2-3	NA	CASRDRGERGTQYF	TGTGCCAGCCGGGACAGGGGGGAAAGGGGTACGCAGTATTTT